This entry concerns a single T cell receptor (beta chain). This sample is drawn from a study of blood T cell repertoires in COVID-19. Overall study context: Sites in the United States, Italy and Spain provided acute and convalescent COVID-19 samples. In each case, the material was cDNA or gDNA derived from T cells, B-cell-depleted T cells, or PBMCs.

The J segment lost 2 bases and the V segment lost 5 bases, leaving 8 bases of the junction unmatched. The CDR3 sequence is 15 residues long. Germline V lookup: CDR1 SGHTA, CDR2 FQGTGA. As handled by the study authors: Amplification of reference gene primers provided the estimated nucleated cell counts. Method: immunoSEQ multiplex PCR; TCRdb's copy keeps in-frame clones and lacks some. V, J and clone size derive from that table, while D and trimming were established from the DNA sequence. The sample has 95,000 to 100,000 clones, 90% to 95% seen once. This chain connects TRBV7-3 to TRBJ2-7; TRBD1 aligns across 8 bases. This clonotype was sampled from a middle-aged man with acute or convalescent COVID-19. Sequenced: peripheral blood. The CDR3, as DNA: TGTGCCAGCAGCATCCAAGGACAGGGAACCTACGAGCAGTACTTC. Its translation: CASSIQGQGTYEQYF.